Following are 14 T cell receptor beta chains from one sample sequenced in a study of T cell responses to AZD1222 COVID-19 vaccine. Data came from immunoSEQ multiplex PCR; TCRdb stores just in-frame clones and leaves some out. There are about 120,000 clones in the sample; roughly nine tenths occur only once, and 6% to 8% lies in the top ten. The source material was peripheral blood, sampled on day 0 of AZD1222 vaccination. The receptor set was obtained from an adult in good health.

The chain joins TRBV28 to TRBJ2-7; TRBD1 might be the D (6 bases). Between the trimmed V and J ends, which lost 4 bases and 0 bases, there was a span of 13 bases. The CDR3 spans 15 residues. Per germline, CDR1 MDHEN and CDR2 SYDVKM. The CDR3 here is CASSSRQDLSYEQYF. The CDR3 nucleotides read TGTGCCAGCAGTTCGCGACAGGACCTCTCCTACGAGCAGTACTTC. Based on the CDR3 plus reference TRBV28 and TRBJ2-7, the full variable domain is DVKVTQSSRYLVKRTGEKVFLECVQDMDHENMFWYRQDPGLGLRLIYFSYDVKMKEKGDIPEGYSVSREKKERFSLILESASTNQTSMYLCASSSRQDLSYEQYFGPGTRLTVT.

This clone was detected only a few times. J is TRBJ1-1 and V is TRBV28; D unresolved. CDR1 and CDR2 (germline): MDHEN, SYDVKM. This CDR3 is built from 13 residues. V was cut by 2 bases and J by 3 bases, with 7 bases left in between. The CDR3 DNA follows: TGTGCCAGCAGTTTAATCCAGGACACTGAAGCTTTCTTT. Its translation: CASSLIQDTEAFF.

The chain is built from TRBV5-1 and TRBJ1-2; D unclear. The CDR3 is 14 residues long. V lost 2 bases, J lost 6 bases, and 14 bases lay in between. From germline, CDR1 is SGHRS and CDR2 YFSETQ. The CDR3 spells CASSFDPGIDGYTF. The CDR3 coding sequence is TGCGCCAGCAGCTTTGACCCGGGTATCGATGGCTACACCTTC.

CDR3 nucleotides: TGTGCCAGCTCAACAATGGACGCCTATAATGCTGAAGCTTTCTTT. Translated: CASSTMDAYNAEAFF. The rearrangement uses TRBV18 and TRBJ1-1; D unclear. This CDR3 is built from 15 residues. Between the trimmed V and J ends, which lost 5 bases and 6 bases, there was a span of 19 bases. Germline CDR1 reads KGHSH; CDR2 reads LQKENI.

The chain has TRBV6-5 and TRBJ1-4, with 7 nucleotides matching TRBD1. CDR1 is MNHEY, CDR2 SVGAGI, per germline. V was clipped by 5 bases and J by 10 bases; unmatched bases: 10. The CDR3 is 14 amino acids. The CDR3 loop reads CASSNQGGGGKLFF. The CDR3 DNA sequence: TGTGCCAGCAGTAATCAGGGGGGTGGTGGAAAACTGTTTTTT.

This chain joins TRBV27 and TRBJ2-1, with 11 positions matching TRBD2. J lost 1 base, V lost 8 bases, and 7 bases had no gene match. This CDR3 has 16 residues. Per germline, CDR1 MNHEY and CDR2 SMNVEV (reference sequence). The CDR3 nucleotides read TGTGCCAGCGCGACTTGGACTAGCGGGTCCTACAATGAGCAGTTCTTC. It translates to CASATWTSGSYNEQFF.

The chain is built from TRBV2 and TRBJ1-6; D gene uncertain. The CDR3 covers 16 residues. The germline V and J ends were trimmed by 6 bases and 0 bases, with 12 bases remaining between them. Looked up from germline, CDR1 is SNHLY and CDR2 is FYNNEI. The DNA of the CDR3 is TGTGCCAGCAGCTCGGACCGTAGCTCCTATAATTCACCCCTCCACTTT. It yields the protein CASSSDRSSYNSPLHF.

The V call is TRBV9, the J call TRBJ1-4; D might be TRBD1 (5 bases). Trimming took off 0 bases at V and 6 bases at J, with 18 bases between the two ends. Germline-derived CDR1 and CDR2 are SGDLS and YYNGEE. The CDR3 extends over 17 amino acids. The CDR3 spells CASSVATGRTGDEKLFF. The CDR3 DNA is TGTGCCAGCAGCGTAGCTACCGGCAGGACGGGGGATGAAAAACTGTTTTTT.

This sequence joins TRBV19 and TRBJ2-7; D could derive from TRBD1 or TRBD2 (5 bases each). CDR1 LNHDA and CDR2 SQIVND come from the germline V gene (reference sequence). CDR3 length equals 10 residues. V was clipped by 5 bases and J by 6 bases, with 5 bases between them. CDR3 in amino acids: CASSGGEQYF. CDR3 sequence (DNA): TGTGCCAGTAGTGGGGGCGAGCAGTACTTC. Together with reference TRBV19 and TRBJ2-7, the CDR3 gives the full variable domain: DGGITQSPKYLFRKEGQNVTLSCEQNLNHDAMYWYRQDPGQGLRLIYYSQIVNDFQKGDIAEGYSVSREKKESFPLTVTSAQKNPTAFYLCASSGGEQYFGPGTRLTVT.

This chain connects TRBV7-3 to TRBJ1-2; 9 nucleotides match TRBD1. The CDR3 runs to 15 residues. Germline V CDR1 and CDR2: SGHTA, FQGTGA. The junction had 7 bases not matched to a gene; V was cut back by 4 bases and J by 4 bases. CDR3: CASSSWTGESYGYTF. In DNA form, the CDR3 reads TGTGCCAGCAGCTCCTGGACAGGGGAATCCTATGGCTACACCTTC.

The J gene is TRBJ2-5, the V gene TRBV25-1; D is possibly TRBD1 or TRBD2 (5 bases each). Deletions cut 4 bases from V and 5 bases from J, with 5 bases between. The germline CDR1 and CDR2 sequences are MGHDK and SYGVNS. The CDR3 is 11 amino acids. CDR3 sequence (DNA): TGTGCCAGCAGTGGGGGGGAGACCCAGTACTTC. Protein sequence: CASSGGETQYF.

The rearrangement joins TRBV12-3 or TRBV12-4 to TRBJ1-6; D not certain. V lost 2 bases and J lost 8, with 7 bases in between. The CDR3 is 13 amino acids. The CDR3 sequence is CASSLYQDSPLHF. CDR3 DNA sequence: TGTGCCAGCAGTTTATACCAGGATTCACCCCTCCACTTT.

V is TRBV6-5 and J is TRBJ2-5; 8 bases are shared with TRBD2. V shed 10 bases, J shed 5 bases, and the junction held 9 bases outside the gene matches. Germline V gene data show CDR1 as MNHEY and CDR2 as SVGAGI. CDR3 length: 13 amino acids. The CDR3 region is CAISGGPRETQYF. DNA of the CDR3: TGTGCCATATCGGGAGGGCCGAGGGAGACCCAGTACTTC.

This sequence joins TRBV27 and TRBJ1-1; D is unclear. V dropped 8 bases and J dropped 6 bases, with 10 bases sitting between them. Germline CDR1 MNHEY, CDR2 SMNVEV (reference sequence). The CDR3 loop spans 11 amino acids. CDR3 bases: TGTGCCAGCGGGAAAGGGTCTGAAGCTTTCTTT. Translated: CASGKGSEAFF.